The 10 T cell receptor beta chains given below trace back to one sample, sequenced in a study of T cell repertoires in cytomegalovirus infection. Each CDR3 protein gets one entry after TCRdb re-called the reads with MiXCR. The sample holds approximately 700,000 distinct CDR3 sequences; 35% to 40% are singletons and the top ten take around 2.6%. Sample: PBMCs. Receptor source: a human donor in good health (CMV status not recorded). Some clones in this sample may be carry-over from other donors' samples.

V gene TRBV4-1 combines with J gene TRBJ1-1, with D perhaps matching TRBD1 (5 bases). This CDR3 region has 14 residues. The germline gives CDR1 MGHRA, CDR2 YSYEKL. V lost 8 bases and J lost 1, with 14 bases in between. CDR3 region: CASFSGRTNTEAFF. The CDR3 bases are TGCGCCAGCTTCTCGGGACGGACGAACACTGAAGCTTTCTTT.

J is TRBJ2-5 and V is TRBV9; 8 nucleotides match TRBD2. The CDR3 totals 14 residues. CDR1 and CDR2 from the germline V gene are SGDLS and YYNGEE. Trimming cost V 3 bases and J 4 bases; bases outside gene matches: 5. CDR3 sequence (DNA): TGTGCCAGCAGCGACGGGACTAGAGGAGAGACCCAGTACTTC. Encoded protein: CASSDGTRGETQYF.

For the CDR3, the DNA is TGTGCCAGCCAATTAGGGGTCGCTGAAGCTTTCTTT. Translating gives CASQLGVAEAFF. The chain has TRBV2 and TRBJ1-1, with D possibly TRBD1 on 5 matching bases. The V end was cut by 8 bases, the J end by 6 bases, with 13 bases between. Germline CDR1 SNHLY, CDR2 FYNNEI. There are 12 residues in the CDR3.

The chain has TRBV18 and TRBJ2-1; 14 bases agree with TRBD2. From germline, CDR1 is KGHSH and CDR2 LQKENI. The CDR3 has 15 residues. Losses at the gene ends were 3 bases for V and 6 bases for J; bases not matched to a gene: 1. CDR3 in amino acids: CASSPGTSGSNEQFF. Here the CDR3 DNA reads TGTGCCAGCTCACCTGGGACTAGCGGGAGCAATGAGCAGTTCTTC. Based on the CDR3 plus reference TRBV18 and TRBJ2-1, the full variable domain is NAGVMQNPRHLVRRRGQEARLRCSPMKGHSHVYWYRQLPEEGLKFMVYLQKENIIDESGMPKERFSAEFPKEGPSILRIQQVVRGDSAAYFCASSPGTSGSNEQFFGPGTRLTVL.

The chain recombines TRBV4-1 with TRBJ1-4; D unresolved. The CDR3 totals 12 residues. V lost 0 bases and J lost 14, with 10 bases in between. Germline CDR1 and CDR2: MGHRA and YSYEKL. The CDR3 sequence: CASSQDRVWLFF. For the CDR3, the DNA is TGCGCCAGCAGCCAAGATAGGGTTTGGCTGTTTTTT.

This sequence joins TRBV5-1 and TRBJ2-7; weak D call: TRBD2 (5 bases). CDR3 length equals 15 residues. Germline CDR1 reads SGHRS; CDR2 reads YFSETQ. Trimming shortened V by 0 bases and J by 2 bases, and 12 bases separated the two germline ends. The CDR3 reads CASSLDPGEPYEQYF. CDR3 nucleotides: TGCGCCAGCAGCTTGGACCCCGGGGAGCCCTACGAGCAGTACTTC.

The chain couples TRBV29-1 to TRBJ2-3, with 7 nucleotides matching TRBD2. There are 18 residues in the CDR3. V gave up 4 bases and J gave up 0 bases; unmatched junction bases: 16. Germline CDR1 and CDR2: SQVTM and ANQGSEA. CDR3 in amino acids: CSVASVRRERSSTDTQYF. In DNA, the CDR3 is TGCAGCGTTGCAAGCGTAAGGCGGGAGCGTTCTAGCACAGATACGCAGTATTTT.

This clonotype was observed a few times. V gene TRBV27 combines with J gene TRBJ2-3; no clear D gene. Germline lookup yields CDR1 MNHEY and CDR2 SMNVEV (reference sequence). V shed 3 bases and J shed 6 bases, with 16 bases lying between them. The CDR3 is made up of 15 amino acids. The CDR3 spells CASSFLVGRRDTQYF. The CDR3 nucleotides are TGTGCCAGCAGTTTTCTGGTAGGACGGCGGGATACGCAGTATTTT.

CDR3 sequence (DNA): TGTGCCACCAGCAGAGGGGGAGCTAGCGGGATTTACGGGGAGCTGTTTTTT. Amino acid sequence: CATSRGGASGIYGELFF. The chain couples TRBV15 to TRBJ2-2; 9 positions match TRBD2. The J segment lost 7 bases and the V segment lost 1 base, leaving 10 bases of the junction unmatched. Germline V CDR1 and CDR2: LNHNV, YYDKDF (reference sequence). The CDR3 contains 17 residues.

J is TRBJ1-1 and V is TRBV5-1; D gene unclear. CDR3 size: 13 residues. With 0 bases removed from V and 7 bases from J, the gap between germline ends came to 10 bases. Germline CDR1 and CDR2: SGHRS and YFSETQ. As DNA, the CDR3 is TGCGCCAGCAGCTTGGGGCCTTCCCTTGAAGCTTTCTTT. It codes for CASSLGPSLEAFF. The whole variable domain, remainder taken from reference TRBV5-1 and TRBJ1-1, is KAGVTQTPRYLIKTRGQQVTLSCSPISGHRSVSWYQQTPGQGLQFLFEYFSETQRNKGNFPGRFSGRQFSNSRSEMNVSTLELGDSALYLCASSLGPSLEAFFGQGTRLTVV.